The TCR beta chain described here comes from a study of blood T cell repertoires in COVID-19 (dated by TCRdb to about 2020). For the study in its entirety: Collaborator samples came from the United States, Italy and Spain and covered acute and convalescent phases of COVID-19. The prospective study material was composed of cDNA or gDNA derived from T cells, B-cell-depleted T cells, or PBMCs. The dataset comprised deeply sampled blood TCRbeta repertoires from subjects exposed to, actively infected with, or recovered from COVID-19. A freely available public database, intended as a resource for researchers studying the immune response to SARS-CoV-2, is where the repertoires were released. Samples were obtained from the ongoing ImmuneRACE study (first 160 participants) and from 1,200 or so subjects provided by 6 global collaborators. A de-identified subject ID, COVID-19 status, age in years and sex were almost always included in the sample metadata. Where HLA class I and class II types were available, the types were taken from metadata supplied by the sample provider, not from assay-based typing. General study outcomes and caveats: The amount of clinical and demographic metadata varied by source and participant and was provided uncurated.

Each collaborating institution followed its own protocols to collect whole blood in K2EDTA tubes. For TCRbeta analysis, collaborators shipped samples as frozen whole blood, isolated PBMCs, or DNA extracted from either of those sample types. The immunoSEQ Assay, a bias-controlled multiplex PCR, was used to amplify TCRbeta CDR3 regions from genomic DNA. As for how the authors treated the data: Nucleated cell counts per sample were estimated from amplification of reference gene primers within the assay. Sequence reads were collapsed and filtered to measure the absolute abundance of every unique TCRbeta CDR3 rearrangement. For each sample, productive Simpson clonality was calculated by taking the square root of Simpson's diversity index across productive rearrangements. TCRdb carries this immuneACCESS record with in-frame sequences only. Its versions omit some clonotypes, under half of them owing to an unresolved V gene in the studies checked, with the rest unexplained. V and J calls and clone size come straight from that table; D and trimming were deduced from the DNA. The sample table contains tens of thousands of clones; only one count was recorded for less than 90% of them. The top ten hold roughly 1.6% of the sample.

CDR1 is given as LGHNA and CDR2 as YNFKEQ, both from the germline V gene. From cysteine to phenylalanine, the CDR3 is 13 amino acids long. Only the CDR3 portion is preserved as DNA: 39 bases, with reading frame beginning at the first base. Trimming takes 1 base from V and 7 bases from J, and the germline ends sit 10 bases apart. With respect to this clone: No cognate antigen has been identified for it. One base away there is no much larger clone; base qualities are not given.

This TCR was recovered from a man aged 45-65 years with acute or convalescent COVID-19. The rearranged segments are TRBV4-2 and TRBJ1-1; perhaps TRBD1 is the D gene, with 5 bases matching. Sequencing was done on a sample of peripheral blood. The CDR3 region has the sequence CASSQVYGGEAFF. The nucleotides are TGTGCCAGCAGCCAAGTATACGGGGGTGAAGCTTTCTTT.